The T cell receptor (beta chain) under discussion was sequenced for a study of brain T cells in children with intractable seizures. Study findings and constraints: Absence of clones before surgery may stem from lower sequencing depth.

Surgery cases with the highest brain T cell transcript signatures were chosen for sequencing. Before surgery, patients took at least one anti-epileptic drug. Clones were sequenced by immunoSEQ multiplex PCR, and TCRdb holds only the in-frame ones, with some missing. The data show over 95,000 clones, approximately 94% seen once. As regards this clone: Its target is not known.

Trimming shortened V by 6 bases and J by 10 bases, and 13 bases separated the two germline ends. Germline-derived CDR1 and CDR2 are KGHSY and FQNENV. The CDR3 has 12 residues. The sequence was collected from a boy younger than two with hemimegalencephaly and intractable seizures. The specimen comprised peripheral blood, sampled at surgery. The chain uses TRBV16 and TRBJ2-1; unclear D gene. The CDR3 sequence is CASSQAVVEQFF. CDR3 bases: TGTGCCAGCAGTCAAGCAGTGGTCGAGCAGTTCTTC.